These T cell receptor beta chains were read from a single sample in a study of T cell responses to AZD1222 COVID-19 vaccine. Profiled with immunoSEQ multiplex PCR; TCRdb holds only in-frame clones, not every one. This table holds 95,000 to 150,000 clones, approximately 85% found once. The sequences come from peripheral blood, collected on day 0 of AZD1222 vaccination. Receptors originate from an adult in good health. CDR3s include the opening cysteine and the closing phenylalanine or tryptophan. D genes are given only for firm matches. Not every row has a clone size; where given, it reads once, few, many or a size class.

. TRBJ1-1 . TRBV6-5 TGTGCCAGCCGGTTGGACGGGAACACTGAAGCTTTCTTT CASRLDGNTEAFF
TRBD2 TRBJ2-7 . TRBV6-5 TGTGCCAGCAGTAGGACTAGCGGGAGTTTCGAGCAGTACTTC CASSRTSGSFEQYF
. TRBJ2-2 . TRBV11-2 TGTGCCAGCACCGCTGTAGCCGGGGAGCTGTTTTTT CASTAVAGELFF
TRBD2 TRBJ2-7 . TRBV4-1 TGCGCCAGCAGCCAAGAGCAACGGGAGGTCTACGAGCAGTACTTC CASSQEQREVYEQYF
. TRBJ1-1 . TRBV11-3 TGTGCCAGCAGCCCGGGGGGGGCTGCGAACACTGAAGCTTTCTTT CASSPGGAANTEAFF
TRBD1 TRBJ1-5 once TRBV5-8 TGTGCCAGCAGCCGATGGGAACAGGGGCCCCGACCCCAGCATTTT CASSRWEQGPRPQHF
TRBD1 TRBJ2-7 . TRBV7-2 TGTGCCAGCAGCCCATCCTCCGGGACAGCCTACGAGCAGTACTTC CASSPSSGTAYEQYF
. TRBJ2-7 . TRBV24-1 TGTGCCACCAGTGATGGGGCCTACGAGCAGTACTTC CATSDGAYEQYF
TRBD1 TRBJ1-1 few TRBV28 TGTGCCAGCAGGAGACAGGGGGCGGGGATGAACACTGAAGCTTTCTTT CASRRQGAGMNTEAFF
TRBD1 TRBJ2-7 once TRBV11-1 TGTGCCAGCAGCTCAAGACAGGGAGCTCCTTACTACGAGCAGTACTTC CASSSRQGAPYYEQYF